These T cell receptor beta chains were read from a single sample in a study of T cells in Graves' hyperthyroidism and ophthalmopathy. TCRdb reprocessed the multiplex PCR reads via MiXCR and lists one record per CDR3 protein. The data contain just under 750,000 distinct CDR3 sequences, just over 35% of them singletons. The sequenced sample was blood. The receptors were gathered from a woman between 40 and 50 years old with Graves' hyperthyroidism. Each CDR3 is given with its conserved first and last residue. A D gene is named only where the DNA matches it firmly. Clone size is given for some rows only: seen once, a few or many times, or a class if the clone is expanded.

CDR3 DNA: TGTGCCAGCAGTTTAATGGGGGCTGAAGCTTTCTTT; CDR3 protein: CASSLMGAEAFF; V gene: TRBV28; CDR3 length: 12; J gene: TRBJ1-1; clone size: few; D gene: -
CDR3 DNA: TGCAGTGCTATGGAGCTGCGTCTGGGACTAGGGGACGAGCAGTACTTC; CDR3 protein: CSAMELRLGLGDEQYF; V gene: TRBV20-1; CDR3 length: 16; J gene: TRBJ2-7; clone size: -; D gene: TRBD2
CDR3 DNA: TGCGCCAGCAGGGGACCGGATTCACCCCTCCACTTT; CDR3 protein: CASRGPDSPLHF; V gene: TRBV10-2; CDR3 length: 12; J gene: TRBJ1-6; clone size: many; D gene: -
CDR3 DNA: TGTGCCAGCAGCCCGGGGGGCCCATGGAACACTGAAGCTTTCTTT; CDR3 protein: CASSPGGPWNTEAFF; V gene: TRBV5-6; CDR3 length: 15; J gene: TRBJ1-1; clone size: -; D gene: -
CDR3 DNA: TGTGCCAGCAGCTGGGGGGCGGCTGGGGACGAAAAACTGTTTTTT; CDR3 protein: CASSWGAAGDEKLFF; V gene: TRBV12-3/TRBV12-4; CDR3 length: 15; J gene: TRBJ1-4; clone size: -; D gene: -
CDR3 DNA: TGTGCCAGCAGTTACTCCGGGACAGCTGATTCACCCCTCCACTTT; CDR3 protein: CASSYSGTADSPLHF; V gene: TRBV6-5; CDR3 length: 15; J gene: TRBJ1-6; clone size: few; D gene: TRBD1
CDR3 DNA: TGCGCCAGCAGTACGTTACCGGCCGGGCCCCGTTATAGGGCTTTCTTT; CDR3 protein: CASSTLPAGPRYRAFF; V gene: TRBV10-2; CDR3 length: 16; J gene: TRBJ1-1; clone size: many; D gene: -
CDR3 DNA: TGTGCCAGCAGACAGAACAGGGGTGACTCACCCCTCCACTTT; CDR3 protein: CASRQNRGDSPLHF; V gene: TRBV28; CDR3 length: 14; J gene: TRBJ1-6; clone size: few; D gene: TRBD1
CDR3 DNA: TGTGCCAGCAGCCAGGCAGCCCACTCCTACGAGCAGTACTTC; CDR3 protein: CASSQAAHSYEQYF; V gene: TRBV7-8; CDR3 length: 14; J gene: TRBJ2-7; clone size: -; D gene: -
CDR3 DNA: TGTGCCACCAGTGATTGGGCAGAAGGGGGCTACACCTTC; CDR3 protein: CATSDWAEGGYTF; V gene: TRBV24-1; CDR3 length: 13; J gene: TRBJ1-2; clone size: many; D gene: -
CDR3 DNA: TGCAGCGCCAGACAGGGGGGAAATTCACCCCTCCACTTT; CDR3 protein: CSARQGGNSPLHF; V gene: TRBV29-1; CDR3 length: 13; J gene: TRBJ1-6; clone size: -; D gene: TRBD1
CDR3 DNA: TGTGCCAGCAGCCAAGGATCAGCGGGAGCTATTTACGAGCAGTACTTC; CDR3 protein: CASSQGSAGAIYEQYF; V gene: TRBV7-3; CDR3 length: 16; J gene: TRBJ2-7; clone size: few; D gene: TRBD2
CDR3 DNA: TGTGCCACCTCTAGAGGGTCCTCTGGAAACACCATATATTTT; CDR3 protein: CATSRGSSGNTIYF; V gene: TRBV19; CDR3 length: 14; J gene: TRBJ1-3; clone size: many; D gene: -
CDR3 DNA: TGTGCCTCGGGGCAGAGTTATCAGCCCCAGCATTTT; CDR3 protein: CASGQSYQPQHF; V gene: TRBV6-1; CDR3 length: 12; J gene: TRBJ1-5; clone size: few; D gene: -
CDR3 DNA: TGTGCCAGCAGCCAACAGAGCACTGAAGCTTTCTTT; CDR3 protein: CASSQQSTEAFF; V gene: TRBV6-1; CDR3 length: 12; J gene: TRBJ1-1; clone size: -; D gene: -
CDR3 DNA: TGTGCCAGCTCACCACGGACAGGGGGTTTGCAGCCCCAGCATTTT; CDR3 protein: CASSPRTGGLQPQHF; V gene: TRBV7-9; CDR3 length: 15; J gene: TRBJ1-5; clone size: -; D gene: TRBD1
CDR3 DNA: TGTGCCAGCAGCGATCCGGGCAATTACGAGCAGTACTTC; CDR3 protein: CASSDPGNYEQYF; V gene: TRBV7-9; CDR3 length: 13; J gene: TRBJ2-7; clone size: -; D gene: -
CDR3 DNA: TGTGCCTGGATGTCCCGGCCCTATGGCTACACCTTC; CDR3 protein: CAWMSRPYGYTF; V gene: TRBV30; CDR3 length: 12; J gene: TRBJ1-2; clone size: few; D gene: -
CDR3 DNA: TGTGCCATCAGTGAGTCGCGGGGGGCCGGAGAGACCCAGTACTTC; CDR3 protein: CAISESRGAGETQYF; V gene: TRBV10-3; CDR3 length: 15; J gene: TRBJ2-5; clone size: many; D gene: TRBD2
CDR3 DNA: TGTGCCAGCAGCCGGAGAGGGGCTAACTATGGCTACACCTTC; CDR3 protein: CASSRRGANYGYTF; V gene: TRBV7-2; CDR3 length: 14; J gene: TRBJ1-2; clone size: few; D gene: -
CDR3 DNA: TGTGCCAGTAGTATAGAACCCCGAGGGGGCTACACCTTC; CDR3 protein: CASSIEPRGGYTF; V gene: TRBV19; CDR3 length: 13; J gene: TRBJ1-2; clone size: few; D gene: -
CDR3 DNA: TGTGCCAGCAGCCAAGATAGGGACAGCGCCGTTTATAGCAATCAGCCCCAGCATTTT; CDR3 protein: CASSQDRDSAVYSNQPQHF; V gene: TRBV14; CDR3 length: 19; J gene: TRBJ1-5; clone size: -; D gene: TRBD1
CDR3 DNA: TGTGCCAGCAGCTTACGGACGGATGGCTACACCTTC; CDR3 protein: CASSLRTDGYTF; V gene: TRBV7-9; CDR3 length: 12; J gene: TRBJ1-2; clone size: many; D gene: -
CDR3 DNA: TGTGCCAGTAGTACCCCTTTCGACCCAGCGGGGTGGGAGACCCAGTACTTC; CDR3 protein: CASSTPFDPAGWETQYF; V gene: TRBV19; CDR3 length: 17; J gene: TRBJ2-5; clone size: many; D gene: TRBD2
CDR3 DNA: TGTGCCAGCAGTATAGACACCGGTGGTCAGCCCCAGCATTTT; CDR3 protein: CASSIDTGGQPQHF; V gene: TRBV12-3/TRBV12-4; CDR3 length: 14; J gene: TRBJ1-5; clone size: many; D gene: -
CDR3 DNA: TGTGCCAGCAGTGAATCCCCACAAACAGCCGCCCGCTCAGATACGCAGTATTTT; CDR3 protein: CASSESPQTAARSDTQYF; V gene: TRBV25-1; CDR3 length: 18; J gene: TRBJ2-3; clone size: -; D gene: -
CDR3 DNA: TGTGCCAGCAGCTTACCGGCTTCCTACGAGCAGTACTTC; CDR3 protein: CASSLPASYEQYF; V gene: TRBV5-4; CDR3 length: 13; J gene: TRBJ2-7; clone size: many; D gene: -
CDR3 DNA: TGTGCCAGCAGCTTATCTTTAGAAAAGGGGCCAGATACGCAGTATTTT; CDR3 protein: CASSLSLEKGPDTQYF; V gene: TRBV12-3/TRBV12-4; CDR3 length: 16; J gene: TRBJ2-3; clone size: -; D gene: -
CDR3 DNA: TGCAGTGCTGCCACCGGGACAGCCACCTACGAGCAGTACTTC; CDR3 protein: CSAATGTATYEQYF; V gene: TRBV20-1; CDR3 length: 14; J gene: TRBJ2-7; clone size: -; D gene: TRBD1
CDR3 DNA: TGTGCCAGCAGCCCTAGCCAGGGCGCCGGGGAGCTGTTTTTT; CDR3 protein: CASSPSQGAGELFF; V gene: TRBV7-9; CDR3 length: 14; J gene: TRBJ2-2; clone size: -; D gene: -
CDR3 DNA: TGCGCCAGCAGCCAAGGTAGCGGGTGGCAGGGAAACGGCTACACCTTC; CDR3 protein: CASSQGSGWQGNGYTF; V gene: TRBV4-3; CDR3 length: 16; J gene: TRBJ1-2; clone size: many; D gene: -